This is a list of T cell receptor beta chains from one sample in a study of blood T cell repertoires in COVID-19. Measured with immunoSEQ multiplex PCR; TCRdb has only the in-frame clones, and not every one. The table shows 250,000 or so clones, with about 89% occurring only once. The sample was peripheral blood. These receptors all stem from a man between 40 and 49 years old with active or convalescent COVID-19. Both conserved end residues are part of each CDR3. Fields, in order: J gene, V gene, D gene, clone size, CDR3 DNA, CDR3 protein. A D gene is named only where the DNA matches it firmly. Expanded clones get a size class; other rows say once, few or many, or leave the size out.

TRBJ1-1 TRBV19 NA NA TGTGCCAGTAGTATAGCTGGACGGACAAAAGCTTTCTTT CASSIAGRTKAFF
TRBJ2-3 TRBV5-1 NA NA TGCGCCAGCAGCGGGCGCACAGATACGCAGTATTTT CASSGRTDTQYF
TRBJ2-2 TRBV7-6 NA NA TGTGCCAGCAGCCAGGACAGTGCGAACACCGGGGAGCTGTTTTTT CASSQDSANTGELFF
TRBJ2-7 TRBV6-1 NA NA TGTGCCAGCAGTGAGGCAGGGTCCGGCGAGCAGTACTTC CASSEAGSGEQYF
TRBJ1-6 TRBV11-2 NA few TGTGCCAGCAGCTTAGCGCCAGGGTTTAATTCACCCCTCCACTTT CASSLAPGFNSPLHF
TRBJ1-6 TRBV6-5 TRBD1 NA TGTGCCAGCACTGTGGGCAGGGGGCATTCACCCCTCCACTTT CASTVGRGHSPLHF
TRBJ2-3 TRBV3-1/TRBV3-2 TRBD2 NA TGTGCCAGCAGCCCCGTCGGACTAGCGATAACAGATACGCAGTATTTT CASSPVGLAITDTQYF
TRBJ2-5 TRBV27 NA NA TGTGCCAGCACTCAGAGTCAGGGTAGGGGAGAGACCCAGTACTTC CASTQSQGRGETQYF
TRBJ2-7 TRBV5-4 TRBD2 NA TGTGCCAGCAGCCCCCGGACTAGCGGGGGCACCGAGCAGTACTTC CASSPRTSGGTEQYF
TRBJ1-5 TRBV25-1 NA once TGTGCCAGCAGTCAGGGATCCGGACAGCCCCAGCATTTT CASSQGSGQPQHF
TRBJ2-2 TRBV15 TRBD1 NA TGTGCCACCAGCAGAGGGCAGGGGGCTAACGGGGAGCTGTTTTTT CATSRGQGANGELFF
TRBJ2-1 TRBV28 NA NA TGTGCCAGCAGTTTGTCAGGTCCTGGACACATATACAATGAGCAGTTCTTC CASSLSGPGHIYNEQFF
TRBJ2-1 TRBV2 TRBD2 NA TGTGCCAGCAGTGAAACGGGGGGGGCCTACAATGAGCAGTTCTTC CASSETGGAYNEQFF
TRBJ1-2 TRBV11-2 NA NA TGTGCCAGCAGCTTACTTGGAGCCCACTATGGCTACACCTTC CASSLLGAHYGYTF
TRBJ1-1 TRBV7-9 NA NA TGTGCCAGCAGCATAAGAGCTGGGGAGGGGAATTTT CASSIRAGEGNF
TRBJ1-1 TRBV5-4 TRBD1 NA TGTGCCAGCAGGCCTCAGGGGGTCGGGTACACTGAAGCTTTCTTT CASRPQGVGYTEAFF
TRBJ1-5 TRBV2 NA NA TGTGCCAGCAGTGAGGGGGGAAATCAGCCCCAGCATTTT CASSEGGNQPQHF